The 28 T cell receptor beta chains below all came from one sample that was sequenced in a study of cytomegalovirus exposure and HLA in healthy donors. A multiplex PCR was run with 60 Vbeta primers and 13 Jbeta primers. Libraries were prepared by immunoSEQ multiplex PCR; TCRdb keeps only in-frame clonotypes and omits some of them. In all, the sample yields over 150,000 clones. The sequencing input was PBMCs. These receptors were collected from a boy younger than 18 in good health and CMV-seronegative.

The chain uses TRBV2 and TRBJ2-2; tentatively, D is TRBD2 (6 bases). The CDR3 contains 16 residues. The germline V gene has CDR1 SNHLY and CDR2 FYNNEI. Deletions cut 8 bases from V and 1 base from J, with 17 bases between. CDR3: CASGWGRSRNTGELFF. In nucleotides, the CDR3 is TGTGCCAGCGGTTGGGGGAGGTCTCGGAACACCGGGGAGCTGTTTTTT.

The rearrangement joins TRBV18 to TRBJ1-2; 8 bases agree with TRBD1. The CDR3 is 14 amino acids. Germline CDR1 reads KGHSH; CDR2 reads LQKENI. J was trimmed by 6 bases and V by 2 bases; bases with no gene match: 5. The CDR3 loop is CASSPDRGFDGYTF. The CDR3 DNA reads TGTGCCAGCTCACCAGACAGGGGTTTTGATGGCTACACCTTC.

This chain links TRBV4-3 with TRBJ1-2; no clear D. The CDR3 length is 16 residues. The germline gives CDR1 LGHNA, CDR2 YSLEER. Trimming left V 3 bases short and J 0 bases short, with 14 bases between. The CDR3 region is CASSQYVGGTNYGYTF. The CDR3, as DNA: TGCGCCAGCAGCCAGTACGTAGGAGGTACTAACTATGGCTACACCTTC.

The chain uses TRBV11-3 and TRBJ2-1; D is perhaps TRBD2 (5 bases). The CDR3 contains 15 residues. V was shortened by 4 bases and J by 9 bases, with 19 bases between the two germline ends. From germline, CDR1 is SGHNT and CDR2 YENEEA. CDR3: CASSSTNARGFEQFF. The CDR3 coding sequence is TGTGCCAGCAGCTCGACAAACGCACGCGGGTTTGAGCAGTTCTTC.

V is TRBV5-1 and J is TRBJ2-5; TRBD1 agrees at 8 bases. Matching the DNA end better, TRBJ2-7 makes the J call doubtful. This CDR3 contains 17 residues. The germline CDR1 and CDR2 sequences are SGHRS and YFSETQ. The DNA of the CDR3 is TGCGCCAGCAGCTTGGTTCCCCTAGGACAGGGCTCCTACGAGCAGTACTTC. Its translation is CASSLVPLGQGSYEQYF.

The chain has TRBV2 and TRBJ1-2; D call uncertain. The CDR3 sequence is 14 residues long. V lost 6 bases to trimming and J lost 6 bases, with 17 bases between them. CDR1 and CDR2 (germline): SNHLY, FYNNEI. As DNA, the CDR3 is TGTGCCAGCAGAAAAATGAGAGGTTCGGATGGCTACACCTTC. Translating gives CASRKMRGSDGYTF.

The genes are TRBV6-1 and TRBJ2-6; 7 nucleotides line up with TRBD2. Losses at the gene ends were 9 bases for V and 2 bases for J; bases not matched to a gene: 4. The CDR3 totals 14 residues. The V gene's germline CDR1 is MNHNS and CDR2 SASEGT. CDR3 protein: CARGGVAGANVLTF. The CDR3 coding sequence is TGTGCCAGGGGGGGGGTGGCTGGGGCCAACGTCCTGACTTTC.

The CDR3 region is CASSPLGTGTTGELFF. The DNA for the CDR3 is TGTGCCAGCTCACCTCTCGGGACAGGGACCACCGGGGAGCTGTTTTTT. This chain connects TRBV18 to TRBJ2-2; the match to TRBD1 covers 9 bases. After removal of 3 bases from V and 4 bases from J, the junction contained 6 bases not matched to a gene. Germline loops: CDR1 KGHSH, CDR2 LQKENI. The CDR3 contains 16 residues.

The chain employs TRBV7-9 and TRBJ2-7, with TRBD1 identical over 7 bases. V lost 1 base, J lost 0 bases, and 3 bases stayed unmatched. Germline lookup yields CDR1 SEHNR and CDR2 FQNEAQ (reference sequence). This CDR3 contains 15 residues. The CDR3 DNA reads TGTGCCAGCAGCTTAGTGGACAGGAACTCCTACGAGCAGTACTTC. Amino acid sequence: CASSLVDRNSYEQYF.

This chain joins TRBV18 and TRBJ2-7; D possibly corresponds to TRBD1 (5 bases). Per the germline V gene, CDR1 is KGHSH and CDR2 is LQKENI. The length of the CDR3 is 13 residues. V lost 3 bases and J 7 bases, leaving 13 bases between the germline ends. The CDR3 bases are TGTGCCAGCTCACCCCCCGACAGAGTTGAGCAGTACTTC. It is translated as CASSPPDRVEQYF.

In nucleotides, the CDR3 is TGTGCCAGCTATCTGGGGGCGGTGCGAGCGGGGACTGCCTACAATGAGCAGTTCTTC. It translates to CASYLGAVRAGTAYNEQFF. This chain links TRBV11-2 with TRBJ2-1; D might be TRBD2 (7 bases). The germline gives CDR1 SGHAT, CDR2 FQNNGV. The CDR3 covers 19 residues. V was clipped by 8 bases and J by 2 bases, with 28 bases between them.

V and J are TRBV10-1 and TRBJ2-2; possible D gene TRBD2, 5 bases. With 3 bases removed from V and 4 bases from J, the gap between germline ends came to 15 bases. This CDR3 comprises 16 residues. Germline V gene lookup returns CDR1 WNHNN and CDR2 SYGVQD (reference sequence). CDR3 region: CASSEEGRGATGELFF. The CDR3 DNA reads TGCGCCAGCAGTGAAGAGGGCCGCGGTGCCACCGGGGAGCTGTTTTTT.

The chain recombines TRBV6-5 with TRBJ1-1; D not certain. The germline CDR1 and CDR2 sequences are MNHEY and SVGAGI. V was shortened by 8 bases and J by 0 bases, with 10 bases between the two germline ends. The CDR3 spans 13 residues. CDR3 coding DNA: TGTGCCAGCGGGCCGTTCATGAACACTGAAGCTTTCTTT. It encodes CASGPFMNTEAFF.

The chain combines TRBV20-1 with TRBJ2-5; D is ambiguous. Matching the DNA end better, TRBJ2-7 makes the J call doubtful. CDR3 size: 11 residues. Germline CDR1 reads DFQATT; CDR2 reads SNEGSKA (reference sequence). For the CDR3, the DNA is TGCAGTGCTATTTATCTTTTCGAGCAGTACTTC. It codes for CSAIYLFEQYF.

The CDR3 region is CASSTSGGRTEAFF. The DNA for the CDR3 is TGTGCCAGCAGCACCTCCGGGGGGCGGACTGAAGCTTTCTTT. The chain carries TRBV2 and TRBJ1-1; D perhaps matches TRBD1 (6 bases). Per germline, CDR1 SNHLY and CDR2 FYNNEI. CDR3 length equals 14 residues. V was shortened by 6 bases and J by 5 bases, with 16 bases between the two germline ends.

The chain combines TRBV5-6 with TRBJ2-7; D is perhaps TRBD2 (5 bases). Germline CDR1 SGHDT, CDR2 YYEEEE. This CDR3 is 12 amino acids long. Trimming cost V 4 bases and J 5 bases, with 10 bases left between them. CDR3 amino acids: CASSPDFHEQYF. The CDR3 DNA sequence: TGTGCCAGCAGCCCGGACTTTCACGAGCAGTACTTC.

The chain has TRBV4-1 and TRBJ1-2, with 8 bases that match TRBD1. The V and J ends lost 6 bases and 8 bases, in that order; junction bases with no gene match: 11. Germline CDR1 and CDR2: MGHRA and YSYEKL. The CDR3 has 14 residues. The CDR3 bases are TGCGCCAGCAGAAAAGATCAGGGGGCTTACGGCTACACCTTC. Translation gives CASRKDQGAYGYTF.

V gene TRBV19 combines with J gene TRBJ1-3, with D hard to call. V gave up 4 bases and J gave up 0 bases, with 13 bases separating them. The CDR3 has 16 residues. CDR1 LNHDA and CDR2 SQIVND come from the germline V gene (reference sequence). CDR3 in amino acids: CASSNEDFASGNTIYF. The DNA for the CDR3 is TGTGCCAGTAGTAACGAGGATTTCGCCTCTGGAAACACCATATATTTT.

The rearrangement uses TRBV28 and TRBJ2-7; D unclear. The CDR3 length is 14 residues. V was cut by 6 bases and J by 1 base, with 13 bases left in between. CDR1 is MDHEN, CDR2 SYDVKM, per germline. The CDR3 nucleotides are TGTGCCAGCAGCCCCGGAGCAGCTTCCTACGAGCAGTACTTC. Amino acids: CASSPGAASYEQYF.

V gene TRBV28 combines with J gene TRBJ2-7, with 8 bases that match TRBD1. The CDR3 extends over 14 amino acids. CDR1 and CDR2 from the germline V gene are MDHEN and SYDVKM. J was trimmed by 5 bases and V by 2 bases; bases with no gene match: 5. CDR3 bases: TGTGCCAGCAGTTTAGACAGGGGTTTCAACGAGCAGTACTTC. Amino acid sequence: CASSLDRGFNEQYF.

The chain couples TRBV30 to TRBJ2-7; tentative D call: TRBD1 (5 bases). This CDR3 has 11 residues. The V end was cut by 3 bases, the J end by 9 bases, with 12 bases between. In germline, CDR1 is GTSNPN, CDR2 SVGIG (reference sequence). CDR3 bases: TGTGCCTGGAGGCAGGGATCTTCGCAGTACTTC. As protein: CAWRQGSSQYF.

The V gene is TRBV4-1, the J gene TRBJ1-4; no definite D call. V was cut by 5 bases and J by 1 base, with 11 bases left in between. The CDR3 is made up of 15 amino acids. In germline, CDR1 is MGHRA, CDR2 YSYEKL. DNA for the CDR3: TGCGCCAGCAGCACCCCGGGGAGAACTAATGAAAAACTGTTTTTT. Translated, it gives CASSTPGRTNEKLFF.

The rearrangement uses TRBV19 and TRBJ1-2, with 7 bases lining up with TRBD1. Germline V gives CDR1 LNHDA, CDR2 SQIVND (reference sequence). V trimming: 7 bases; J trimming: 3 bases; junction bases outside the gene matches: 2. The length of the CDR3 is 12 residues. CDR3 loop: CASNDRDYGYTF. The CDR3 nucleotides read TGTGCCAGTAACGACAGGGACTATGGCTACACCTTC.

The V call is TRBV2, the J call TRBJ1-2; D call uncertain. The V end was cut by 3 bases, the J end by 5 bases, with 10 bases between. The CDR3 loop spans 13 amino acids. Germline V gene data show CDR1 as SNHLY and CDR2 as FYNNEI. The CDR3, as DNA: TGTGCCAGCAGTGACGCAGAACCTTATGGCTACACCTTC. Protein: CASSDAEPYGYTF.

The CDR3 reads CASSRGTGVQNTEAFF. CDR3 bases: TGTGCCAGCAGCCGCGGGACAGGGGTTCAGAACACTGAAGCTTTCTTT. The V gene is TRBV9, the J gene TRBJ1-1, with 10 bases matching TRBD1. CDR1 and CDR2 from the germline V gene are SGDLS and YYNGEE. After removal of 4 bases from V and 1 base from J, the junction contained 7 bases not matched to a gene. The CDR3 contains 16 residues.

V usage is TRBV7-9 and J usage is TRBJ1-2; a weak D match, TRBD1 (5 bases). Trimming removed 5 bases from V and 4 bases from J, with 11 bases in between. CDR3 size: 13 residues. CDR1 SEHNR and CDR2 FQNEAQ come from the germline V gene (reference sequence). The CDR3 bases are TGTGCCAGCAGCCCCCCGGGGGTCTATGGCTACACCTTC. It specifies CASSPPGVYGYTF.

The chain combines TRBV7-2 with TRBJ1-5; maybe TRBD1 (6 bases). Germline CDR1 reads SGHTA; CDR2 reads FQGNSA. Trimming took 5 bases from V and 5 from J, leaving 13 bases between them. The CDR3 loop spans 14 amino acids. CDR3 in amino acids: CASSPRRGDQPQHF. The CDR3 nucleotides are TGTGCCAGCAGCCCCCGCAGGGGCGATCAGCCCCAGCATTTT.

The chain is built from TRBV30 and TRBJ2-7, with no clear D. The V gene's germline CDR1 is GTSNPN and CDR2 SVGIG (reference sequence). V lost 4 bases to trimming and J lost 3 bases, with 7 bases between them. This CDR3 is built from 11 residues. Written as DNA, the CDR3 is TGTGCCTGGAAATCCGGCTACGAGCAGTACTTC. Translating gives CAWKSGYEQYF. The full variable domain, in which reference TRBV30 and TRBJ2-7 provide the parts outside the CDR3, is SQTIHQWPATLVQPVGSPLSLECTVEGTSNPNLYWYRQAAGRGLQLLFYSVGIGQISSEVPQNLSASRPQDRQFILSSKKLLLSDSGFYLCAWKSGYEQYFGPGTRLTVT.